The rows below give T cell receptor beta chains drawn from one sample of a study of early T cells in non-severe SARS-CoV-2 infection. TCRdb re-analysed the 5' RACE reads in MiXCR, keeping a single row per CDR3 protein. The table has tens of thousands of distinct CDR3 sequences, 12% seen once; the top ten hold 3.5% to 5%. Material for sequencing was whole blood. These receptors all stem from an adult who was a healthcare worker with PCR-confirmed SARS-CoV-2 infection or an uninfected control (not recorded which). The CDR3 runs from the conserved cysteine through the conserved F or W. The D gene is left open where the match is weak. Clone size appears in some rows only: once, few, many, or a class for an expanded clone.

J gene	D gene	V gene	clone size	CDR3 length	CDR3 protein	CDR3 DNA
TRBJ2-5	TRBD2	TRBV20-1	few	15	CSARGGSGSLETQYF	TGCAGTGCTAGAGGGGGTAGCGGGAGCCTAGAGACCCAGTACTTC
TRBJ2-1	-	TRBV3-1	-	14	CASSQGLAHNEQFF	TGTGCCAGCAGCCAAGGGCTAGCTCACAATGAGCAGTTCTTC
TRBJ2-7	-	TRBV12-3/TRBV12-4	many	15	CASSLDAPTGYEQYF	TGTGCCAGCAGCCTCGACGCCCCGACTGGGTACGAGCAGTACTTC
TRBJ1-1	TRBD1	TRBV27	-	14	CASSLHRGVAEAFF	TGTGCCAGCAGTTTACACAGGGGAGTTGCTGAAGCTTTCTTT
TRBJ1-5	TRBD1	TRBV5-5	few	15	CASSSWTGGNQPQHF	TGTGCCAGCAGCTCTTGGACAGGCGGGAATCAGCCCCAGCATTTT
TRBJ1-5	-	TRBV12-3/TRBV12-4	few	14	CASSPLGGNQPQHF	TGTGCCAGCTCACCCCTCGGGGGCAATCAGCCCCAGCATTTT
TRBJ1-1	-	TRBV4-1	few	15	CASSQGGQRLDEAFF	TGCGCCAGCAGCCAGGGCGGACAGCGACTAGATGAAGCTTTCTTT
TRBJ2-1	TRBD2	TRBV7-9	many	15	CASSLVGGAYNEQFF	TGTGCCAGCAGCTTAGTTGGGGGGGCCTACAATGAGCAGTTCTTC
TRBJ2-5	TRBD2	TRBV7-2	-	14	CASSRLVREETQYF	TGTGCCAGCAGCCGCCTCGTGCGGGAGGAGACCCAGTACTTC
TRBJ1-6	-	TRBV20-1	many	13	CSVAHSTDSPLHF	TGCAGCGTTGCGCATTCCACTGACTCACCCCTCCACTTT
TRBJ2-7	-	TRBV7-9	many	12	CASSLVGDEQYF	TGTGCCAGCAGCTTAGTAGGGGACGAGCAGTACTTC
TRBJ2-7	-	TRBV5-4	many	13	CASSLIGAYEQYF	TGTGCCAGCAGCTTGATTGGAGCCTACGAGCAGTACTTC
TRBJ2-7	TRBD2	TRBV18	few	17	CASSPPASGGISYEQYF	TGTGCCAGCTCACCACCGGCTAGCGGGGGGATATCCTACGAGCAGTACTTC
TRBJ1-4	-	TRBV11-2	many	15	CASSLSRSRNEKLFF	TGTGCCAGCAGCTTATCGAGGTCGAGAAATGAAAAACTGTTTTTT
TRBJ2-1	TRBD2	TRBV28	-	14	CASSVLAGLDEQFF	TGTGCCAGCAGCGTATTAGCGGGACTTGATGAGCAGTTCTTC
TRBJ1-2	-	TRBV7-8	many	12	CASTRDSAGYTF	TGTGCCAGCACCCGAGATAGTGCTGGCTACACCTTC
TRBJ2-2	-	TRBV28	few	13	CASQGRNTGELFF	TGTGCCTCACAGGGAAGGAATACCGGGGAGCTGTTTTTT
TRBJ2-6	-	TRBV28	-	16	CASSSWSDSGANVLTF	TGTGCCAGCAGCTCCTGGTCCGACTCTGGGGCCAACGTCCTGACTTTC
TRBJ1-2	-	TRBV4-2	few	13	CASSLEGNYGYTF	TGTGCCAGCAGCTTAGAAGGGAACTATGGCTACACCTTC
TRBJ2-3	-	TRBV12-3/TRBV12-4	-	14	CASSLMATGDTQYF	TGTGCCAGCAGTTTAATGGCTACCGGGGATACGCAGTATTTT
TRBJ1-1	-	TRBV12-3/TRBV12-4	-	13	CASSWDTWAEAFF	TGTGCCAGCAGTTGGGACACTTGGGCCGAAGCTTTCTTT
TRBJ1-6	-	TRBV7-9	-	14	CASSLGGSNSPLHF	TGTGCCAGCAGCTTAGGGGGGAGTAATTCACCCCTCCACTTT
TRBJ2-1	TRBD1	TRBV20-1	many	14	CSATPGGSYNEQFF	TGCAGTGCTACTCCAGGGGGCTCCTACAATGAGCAGTTCTTC
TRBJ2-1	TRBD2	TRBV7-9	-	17	CASSLGRTSGSVNEQFF	TGTGCCAGCAGCTTAGGTAGGACTAGCGGGAGTGTCAATGAGCAGTTCTTC
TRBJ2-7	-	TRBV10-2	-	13	CASSAGGLDEQYF	TGCGCCAGCAGCGCTGGGGGGCTCGACGAGCAGTACTTC
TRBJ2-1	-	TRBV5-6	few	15	CASSSAASPINEQFF	TGTGCCAGCAGCTCAGCCGCATCCCCGATCAATGAGCAGTTCTTC
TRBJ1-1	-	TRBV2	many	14	CASSRGLMNTEAFF	TGTGCCAGCAGCCGGGGCCTAATGAACACTGAAGCTTTCTTT
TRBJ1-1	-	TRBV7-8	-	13	CASSFFTGTEAFF	TGTGCCAGCAGCTTCTTTACGGGGACTGAAGCTTTCTTT
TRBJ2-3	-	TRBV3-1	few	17	CASSQVRVGDHVDTQYF	TGTGCCAGCAGCCAAGTTCGTGTGGGAGATCACGTAGATACGCAGTATTTT
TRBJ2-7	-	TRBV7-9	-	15	CYGESREQLSYEQYF	TGCTATGGGGAATCGCGGGAACAATTATCCTACGAGCAGTACTTC
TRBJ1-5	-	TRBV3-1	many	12	CASSEGGQPQHF	TGTGCCAGCAGCGAGGGGGGTCAGCCCCAGCATTTT
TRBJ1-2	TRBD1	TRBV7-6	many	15	CASSISPQGDYGYTF	TGTGCCAGCAGCATTAGCCCGCAGGGGGACTATGGCTACACCTTC
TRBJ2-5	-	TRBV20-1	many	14	CSARSLRGEETQYF	TGCAGTGCTAGATCACTCAGGGGTGAAGAGACCCAGTACTTC
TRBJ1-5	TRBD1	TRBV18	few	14	CASSPTGGNQPQHF	TGTGCCAGCTCACCCACAGGGGGCAATCAGCCCCAGCATTTT
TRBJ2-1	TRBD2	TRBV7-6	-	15	CASSLAGTSATEQFF	TGTGCCAGCAGCTTAGCAGGGACTAGCGCTACGGAGCAGTTCTTC
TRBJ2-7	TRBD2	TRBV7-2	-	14	CASSRTSATYEQYF	TGTGCCAGCAGCCGGACTAGCGCAACCTACGAGCAGTACTTC
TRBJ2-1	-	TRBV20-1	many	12	CSASKNTQVQFF	TGCAGTGCTAGTAAGAACACCCAAGTGCAGTTCTTC
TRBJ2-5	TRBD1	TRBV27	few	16	CASSLRSPTGAETQYF	TGTGCCAGCAGTTTAAGGTCGCCGACAGGGGCGGAGACCCAGTACTTC
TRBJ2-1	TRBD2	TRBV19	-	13	CASNSGGYNEQFF	TGTGCCAGTAATAGCGGGGGCTACAATGAGCAGTTCTTC
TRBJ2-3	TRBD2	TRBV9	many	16	CASSSAAGGDTDTQYF	TGTGCCAGCAGCTCCGCAGCGGGGGGCGACACAGATACGCAGTATTTT
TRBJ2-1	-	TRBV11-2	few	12	CASSLDLAEQFF	TGTGCCAGCAGCTTAGATTTGGCGGAGCAGTTCTTC
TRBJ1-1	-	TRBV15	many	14	CATSRDLLDTEAFF	TGTGCCACCAGCAGAGATCTTCTGGACACTGAAGCTTTCTTT
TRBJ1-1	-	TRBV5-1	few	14	CASSRNLGDTEAFF	TGCGCCAGCAGCAGGAATCTAGGGGACACTGAAGCTTTCTTT
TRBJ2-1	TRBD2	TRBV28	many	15	CASSITSGDYNEQFF	TGTGCCAGCAGCATTACTAGCGGAGACTACAATGAGCAGTTCTTC
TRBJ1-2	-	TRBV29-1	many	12	CSVGGQWYGYTF	TGCAGCGTTGGAGGACAGTGGTATGGCTACACCTTC